This T cell receptor beta chain is from a study of T cells after posttransplantation cyclophosphamide. The naive gate required viable CD3+CD4+ or CD3+CD8+ cells with CCR7+CD45RA+CD45RO-CD95-CD27+CD28+ phenotype. Germline CDR1 MNHEY, CDR2 SVGAGI. This CDR3 has 14 amino acids. Trimming pared 2 bases from V and 0 bases from J, leaving 2 bases between. Clones were read by immunoSEQ multiplex PCR, and TCRdb kept only the in-frame ones, dropping some. The sample lists 25,000 to 35,000 clones, about 93% occurring once. The sequence was collected from a woman aged 55-70 years in good health, CMV-negative, and a related stem cell transplant donor. Sequencing was carried out using naive CD4+ T cells sorted from PBMCs. The genes are TRBV6-5 and TRBJ1-6; D gene ambiguous. CDR3 region: CASSYRSYNSPLHF. CDR3 sequence (DNA): TGTGCCAGCAGTTACCGCTCCTATAATTCACCCCTCCACTTT.